The next 12 T cell receptor beta chains were all read from a single sample in a study of CD8+CD57+ T cells in acquired aplastic anemia. TCR beta VDJ combinations and CDR3 sequences were profiled from genomic DNA. Each CDR3 protein is one row after TCRdb ran MiXCR on the reads. The sample includes 200,000 to 250,000 distinct CDR3 sequences, 65% of them seen just once. All sequencing subjects had displayed CD8+CD57+ cell expansion on flow cytometry. Material for sequencing was sorted CD4+, CD8+, or CD8+CD57+ T cells (not recorded which) from PBMCs. The receptors come from a human donor with aplastic anemia.

In its sample, this clonotype was seen many times. J is TRBJ1-3 and V is TRBV20-1; D ambiguous. Germline CDR1 and CDR2: DFQATT and SNEGSKA (reference sequence). V gave up 1 base and J gave up 0 bases, with 7 bases separating them. CDR3 length equals 14 residues. The CDR3 loop reads CSARGTNSGNTIYF. For the CDR3, the DNA is TGCAGTGCTAGAGGCACCAACTCTGGAAACACCATATATTTT.

The chain carries TRBV15 and TRBJ2-7; 9 bases match TRBD1. CDR1 is LNHNV, CDR2 YYDKDF, per germline (reference sequence). The CDR3 totals 16 residues. V lost 3 bases to trimming and J lost 4 bases; unmatched junction nucleotides: 10. The CDR3 loop is CATSSPGQGALYEQYF. CDR3 DNA sequence: TGTGCCACCAGCAGCCCGGGACAGGGTGCCCTATACGAGCAGTACTTC.

This chain connects TRBV19 to TRBJ1-6; no firm D call. The CDR3 sequence is 15 residues long. CDR1 and CDR2 (germline): LNHDA, SQIVND (reference sequence). V lost 1 base to trimming and J lost 7 bases, with 11 bases between them. The CDR3 loop is CASSIGNRENSPLHF. Here the CDR3 DNA reads TGTGCCAGTAGTATAGGAAACAGAGAAAATTCACCCCTCCACTTT.

The genes are TRBV6-5 and TRBJ1-5; TRBD1 matches 7 bases. This CDR3 contains 13 residues. Germline lookup yields CDR1 MNHEY and CDR2 SVGAGI. V was clipped by 8 bases and J by 2 bases; unmatched bases: 3. DNA for the CDR3: TGTGCCAGCCGACAGGGAGGCAATCAGCCCCAGCATTTT. Amino acids: CASRQGGNQPQHF.

The chain recombines TRBV12-3 or TRBV12-4 with TRBJ1-2, with no clear D. V shed 1 base and J shed 4 bases, with 4 bases lying between them. The CDR3 is 12 residues long. The CDR3 nucleotides are TGTGCCAGCAGTTTAGAATTCTATGGCTACACCTTC. Translated: CASSLEFYGYTF.

As concerns this clonotype: The junction departs from germline at one end; a sequencing error may be responsible. The chain recombines TRBV7-2 with TRBJ2-3, with D uncertain. Germline V CDR1 and CDR2: SGHTA, FQGNSA. The CDR3 runs to 12 residues. The CDR3 nucleotides read TGTGCCAGCGGCTTTCGGGCCGATACGCAGTATTTT. This translates into CASGFRADTQYF.

This clonotype has at least ten counts. The gene calls are TRBV20-1 and TRBJ2-7, with D perhaps TRBD1 or TRBD2 (6 bases each). CDR1 and CDR2 from the germline V gene are DFQATT and SNEGSKA (reference sequence). Trimming removed 6 bases at V and 5 bases at J, with 26 bases between. The CDR3 sequence is 16 residues long. CDR3 loop: CSATSMEQGLFDEQYF. Written as DNA, the CDR3 is TGCAGTGCGACCTCGATGGAACAGGGACTTTTTGACGAGCAGTACTTC.

The genes are TRBV27 and TRBJ2-7, with 8 bases that match TRBD1. Germline CDR1 MNHEY, CDR2 SMNVEV (reference sequence). The ends lost 11 bases at V and 0 bases at J; junction bases unmatched: 9. The CDR3 spans 14 residues. The CDR3 region is CAGRGQVSSYEQYF. The CDR3 DNA sequence: TGTGCCGGCCGGGGACAGGTCAGCTCCTACGAGCAGTACTTC.

The chain carries TRBV7-9 and TRBJ1-3; weak D call: TRBD1 (5 bases). Germline-derived CDR1 and CDR2 are SEHNR and FQNEAQ (reference sequence). V shed 2 bases and J shed 4 bases, with 12 bases lying between them. This CDR3 is 15 amino acids long. The chain's CDR3 is CASSLTGRSGNTIYF. CDR3 in DNA: TGTGCCAGCAGCTTAACGGGGCGGTCAGGAAACACCATATATTTT. The full variable domain, with the rest looked up from reference TRBV7-9 and TRBJ1-3, is DTGVSQNPRHKITKRGQNVTFRCDPISEHNRLYWYRQTLGQGPEFLTYFQNEAQLEKSRLLSDRFSAERPKGSFSTLEIQRTEQGDSAMYLCASSLTGRSGNTIYFGEGSWLTVV.

A few counts support this clonotype. The chain couples TRBV7-2 to TRBJ2-7; a possible D gene is TRBD1 (5 bases). Germline values: CDR1 SGHTA, CDR2 FQGNSA. V shed 2 bases and J shed 5 bases, with 13 bases lying between them. The length of the CDR3 is 14 residues. CDR3 sequence reads: CASSLKGQRDEQYF. Here the CDR3 DNA reads TGTGCCAGCAGCTTAAAAGGACAACGCGACGAGCAGTACTTC.

J is TRBJ2-7 and V is TRBV2; D is tentatively TRBD1 or TRBD2 (6 bases each). CDR1 is SNHLY, CDR2 FYNNEI, per germline. The V end was cut by 6 bases, the J end by 0 bases, with 24 bases between. The CDR3 has 18 amino acids. The DNA of the CDR3 is TGTGCCAGCAGCACGGGGGCAGGGTTATGGAGGAACTCCTACGAGCAGTACTTC. Translating it yields CASSTGAGLWRNSYEQYF. Based on the CDR3 plus reference TRBV2 and TRBJ2-7, the full variable domain is EPEVTQTPSHQVTQMGQEVILRCVPISNHLYFYWYRQILGQKVEFLVSFYNNEISEKSEIFDDQFSVERPDGSNFTLKIRSTKLEDSAMYFCASSTGAGLWRNSYEQYFGPGTRLTVT.

Comments on this clonotype: A much larger clonotype is one base distant, so this may be a read error. The chain combines TRBV2 with TRBJ1-3, with 8 bases lining up with TRBD1. The CDR3 spans 15 residues. CDR1 is SNHLY, CDR2 FYNNEI, per germline. The CDR3 region is CASKGQAISGKTIYF. As DNA, the CDR3 is TGTGCCAGCAAGGGACAGGCTATCTCTGGAAAAACCATATATTTT. The variable domain in full, with the rest retrieved from reference TRBV2 and TRBJ1-3, is EPEVTQTPSHQVTQMGQEVILRCVPISNHLYFYWYRQILGQKVEFLVSFYNNEISEKSEIFDDQFSVERPDGSNFTLKIRSTKLEDSAMYFCASKGQAISGKTIYFGEGSWLTVV.